This entry describes one TCR beta chain. In the original processing: Estimation of nucleated cell counts was performed using reference gene primer amplification. TCRdb's table, derived via immunoSEQ multiplex PCR, lists solely in-frame clones and lacks some. Clone size and the V and J calls come from that table; the DNA yielded D and trimming. Here the sample spans 130,000 or so clones, about 89% being singletons. This sample was included in a study of blood T cell repertoires in COVID-19. Germline V CDR1 and CDR2: SGHRS, YFSETQ. Trimming took 5 bases from V and 2 from J; bases not matched to a gene: 11. The CDR3 spans 16 residues.

The source is a man in his fifties or sixties with active or convalescent COVID-19. Sequencing was performed on peripheral blood. The gene calls are TRBV5-1 and TRBJ2-7, with TRBD2 matching 9 bases. The CDR3 reads CASRERPSGDTYEQYF. CDR3 in DNA: TGCGCCAGCAGAGAAAGACCTAGCGGGGATACCTACGAGCAGTACTTC. The full variable domain, in which reference TRBV5-1 and TRBJ2-7 provide the parts outside the CDR3, is KAGVTQTPRYLIKTRGQQVTLSCSPISGHRSVSWYQQTPGQGLQFLFEYFSETQRNKGNFPGRFSGRQFSNSRSEMNVSTLELGDSALYLCASRERPSGDTYEQYFGPGTRLTVT.